Listed below are T cell receptor beta chains from one sample, sequenced in a study of blood T cell repertoires in COVID-19. Only in-frame clones appear in the TCRdb table, and some are missing; sequencing was by immunoSEQ multiplex PCR. The profile shows about 160,000 clones, less than 85% of them singletons. Sequencing was carried out using peripheral blood. The source of these receptors is a woman aged 40-49 years with COVID-19, enrolled during active disease. The CDR3 runs from the conserved cysteine through the conserved F or W.

v_call cdr3_aa
TRBV12-3/TRBV12-4 CASGTGRNEQYF
TRBV6-5 CASTASDTYNEQFF
TRBV6-2/TRBV6-3 CASSFVPSGGPGGRGTQYF
TRBV30 CAWNNRGQGVSPLHF
TRBV7-9 CASSLGTGGGAQYF
TRBV9 CASSVGTGETYEQYF
TRBV4-1 CASRLAGGSNEQFF
TRBV30 CAWAHGGKSTDTQYF
TRBV30 CAWTRQGRSPLHF
TRBV11-2 CASSIRGQNTGELFF
TRBV10-3 CAISGPGGQLTEAFF
TRBV28 CASSSLRGLHF
TRBV27 CASTRGGSEQFF
TRBV7-8 CASTERVGGEQFF
TRBV5-1 CASSLSGIRETQYF
TRBV15 CATSGQGFETQYF
TRBV6-5 CASSYSGQGRAGELFF
TRBV5-4 CASSLDLSGANVLTF
TRBV5-4 CASSQHSGGGETQYF
TRBV6-6 CATRGTGANVLTF
TRBV20-1 CSASSRLAGGVNEQFF
TRBV18 CASSPLSGSVDTQYF
TRBV7-9 CASSLDRAGNQPQHF
TRBV27 CASSSIQPILRGGQETQYF
TRBV7-3 CASSSETPLAGGDEQYF
TRBV14 CASSYHYRGEQYF
TRBV11-3 CASSLGGANTGELFF
TRBV11-2 CASRDGLAGAYGELFF
TRBV11-2 CASSHPRGRNEQFF
TRBV5-6 CASSLEAFEQFF
TRBV28 CASSSGRNTIYF
TRBV14 CASSQYTDTQYF
TRBV7-2 CASRQTGLYGYTF
TRBV19 CASSPTSGSSGTGELFF
TRBV7-3 CASRQGSGANVLTF
TRBV14 CASSQRGLAFFSTDTQYF
TRBV2 CASRTDRGNQPQHF
TRBV29-1 CSVVTPGNTIYF
TRBV11-3 CASSNTYNEQFF
TRBV7-2 CASSLPTGGAVDYGYTF
TRBV10-2 CASRQGTNTEAFF
TRBV28 CASSEAGGPSYNEQFF
TRBV6-5 CASSYSSWPYEQYF
TRBV7-9 CASSLSGSYEQYF
TRBV2 CASSGTGQNTEAFF
TRBV19 CASSSSGTISNQPQHF
TRBV5-8 CASSLRDSSGNTIYF
TRBV29-1 CSVRDSSQGGELFF
TRBV30 CACQTGTANSPLHF